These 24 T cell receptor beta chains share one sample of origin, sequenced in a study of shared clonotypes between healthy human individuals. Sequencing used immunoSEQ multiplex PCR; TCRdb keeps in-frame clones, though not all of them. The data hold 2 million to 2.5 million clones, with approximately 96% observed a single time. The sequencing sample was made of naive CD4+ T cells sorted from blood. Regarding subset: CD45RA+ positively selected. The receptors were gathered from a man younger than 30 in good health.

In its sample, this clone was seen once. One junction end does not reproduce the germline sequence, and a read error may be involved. The CDR3, as DNA: TGTGCTAGCAGCACAACAGGGGGAGCAGATACGCAGTATTTT. It specifies CASSTTGGADTQYF. The gene calls are TRBV7-7 and TRBJ2-3, with 8 nucleotides matching TRBD1. This CDR3 is 14 amino acids long. Germline V gene sequence: CDR1 SSHAT, CDR2 FNYEAQ (reference sequence).

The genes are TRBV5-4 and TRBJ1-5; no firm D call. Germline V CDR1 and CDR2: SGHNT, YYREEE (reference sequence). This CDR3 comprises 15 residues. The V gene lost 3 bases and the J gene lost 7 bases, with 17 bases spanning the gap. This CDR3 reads CASSSGPSSLQPQHF. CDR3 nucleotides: TGTGCCAGCAGCTCGGGTCCATCAAGCCTCCAGCCCCAGCATTTT.

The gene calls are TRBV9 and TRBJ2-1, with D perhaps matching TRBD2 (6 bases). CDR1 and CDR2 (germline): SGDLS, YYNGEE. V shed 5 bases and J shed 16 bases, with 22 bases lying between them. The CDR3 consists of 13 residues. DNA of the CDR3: TGTGCCAGCAGTGGAGGGGACGGGATAAGGATTTTCTTC. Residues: CASSGGDGIRIFF.

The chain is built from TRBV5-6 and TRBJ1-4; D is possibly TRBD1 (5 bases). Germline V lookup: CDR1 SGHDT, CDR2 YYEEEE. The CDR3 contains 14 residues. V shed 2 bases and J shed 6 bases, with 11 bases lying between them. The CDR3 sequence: CASSFGRGDEKLFF. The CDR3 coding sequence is TGTGCCAGCAGCTTTGGTAGGGGTGATGAAAAACTGTTTTTT.

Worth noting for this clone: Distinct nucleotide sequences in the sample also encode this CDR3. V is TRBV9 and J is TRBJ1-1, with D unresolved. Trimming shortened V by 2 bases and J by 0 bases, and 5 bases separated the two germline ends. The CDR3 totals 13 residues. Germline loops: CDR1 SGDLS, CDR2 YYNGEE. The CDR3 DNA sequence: TGTGCCAGCAGCGTGGGTATGAACACTGAAGCTTTCTTT. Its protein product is CASSVGMNTEAFF.

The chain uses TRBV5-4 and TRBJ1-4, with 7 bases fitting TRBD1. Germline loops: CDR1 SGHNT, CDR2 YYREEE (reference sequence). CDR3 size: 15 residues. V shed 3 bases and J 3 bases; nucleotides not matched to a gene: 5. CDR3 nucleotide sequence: TGTGCCAGCAGCTCGTACAGGGGTGCTAATGAAAAACTGTTTTTT. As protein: CASSSYRGANEKLFF.

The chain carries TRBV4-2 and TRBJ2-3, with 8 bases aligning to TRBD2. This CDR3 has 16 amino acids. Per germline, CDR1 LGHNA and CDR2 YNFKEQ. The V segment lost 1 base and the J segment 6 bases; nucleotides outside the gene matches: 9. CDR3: CASSQVGAGGPDTQYF. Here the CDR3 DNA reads TGTGCCAGCAGCCAAGTCGGGGCGGGGGGCCCTGATACGCAGTATTTT.

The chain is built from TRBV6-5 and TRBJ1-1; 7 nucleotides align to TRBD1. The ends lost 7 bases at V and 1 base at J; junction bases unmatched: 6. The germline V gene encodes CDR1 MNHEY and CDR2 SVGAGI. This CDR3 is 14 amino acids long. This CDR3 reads CASNDRVTNTEAFF. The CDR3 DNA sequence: TGTGCCAGCAACGACAGGGTGACGAACACTGAAGCTTTCTTT.

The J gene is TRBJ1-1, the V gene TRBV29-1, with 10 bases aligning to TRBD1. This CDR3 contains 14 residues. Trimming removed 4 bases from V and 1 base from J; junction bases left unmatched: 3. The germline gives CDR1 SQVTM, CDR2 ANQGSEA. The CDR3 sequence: CSVGQGAGNTEAFF. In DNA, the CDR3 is TGCAGCGTTGGACAGGGGGCGGGGAACACTGAAGCTTTCTTT.

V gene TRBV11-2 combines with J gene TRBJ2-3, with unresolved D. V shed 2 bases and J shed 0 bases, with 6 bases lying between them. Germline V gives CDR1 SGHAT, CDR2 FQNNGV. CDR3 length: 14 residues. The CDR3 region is CASSLLVSTDTQYF. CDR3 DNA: TGTGCCAGCAGCTTATTAGTGAGCACAGATACGCAGTATTTT.

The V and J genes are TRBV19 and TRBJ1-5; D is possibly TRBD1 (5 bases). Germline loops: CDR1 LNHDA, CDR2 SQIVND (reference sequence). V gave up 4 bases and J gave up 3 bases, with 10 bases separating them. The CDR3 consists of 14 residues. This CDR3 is CASSRRQNNQPQHF. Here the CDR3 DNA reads TGTGCCAGTAGTAGACGACAGAACAATCAGCCCCAGCATTTT.

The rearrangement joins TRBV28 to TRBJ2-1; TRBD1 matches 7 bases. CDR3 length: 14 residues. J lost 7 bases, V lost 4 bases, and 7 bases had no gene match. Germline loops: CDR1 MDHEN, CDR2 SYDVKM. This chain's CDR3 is CASSSILQGNEQFF. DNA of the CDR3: TGTGCCAGCAGTTCTATCCTACAGGGGAATGAGCAGTTCTTC.

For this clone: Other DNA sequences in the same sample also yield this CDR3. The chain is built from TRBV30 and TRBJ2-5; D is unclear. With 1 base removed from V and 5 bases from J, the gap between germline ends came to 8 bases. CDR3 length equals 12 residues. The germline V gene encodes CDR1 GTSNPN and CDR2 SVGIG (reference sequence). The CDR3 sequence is CAWSASQETQYF. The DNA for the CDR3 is TGTGCCTGGAGTGCCTCCCAGGAGACCCAGTACTTC.

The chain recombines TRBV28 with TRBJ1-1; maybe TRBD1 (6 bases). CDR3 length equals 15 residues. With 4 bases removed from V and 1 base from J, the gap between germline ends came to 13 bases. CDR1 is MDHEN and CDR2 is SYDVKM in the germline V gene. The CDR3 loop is CASSSGQTPNTEAFF. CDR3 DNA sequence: TGTGCCAGCAGTTCTGGACAGACTCCGAACACTGAAGCTTTCTTT.

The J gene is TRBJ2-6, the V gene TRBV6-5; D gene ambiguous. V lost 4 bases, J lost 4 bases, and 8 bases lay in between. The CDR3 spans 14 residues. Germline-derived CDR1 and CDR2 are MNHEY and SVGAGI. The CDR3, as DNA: TGTGCCAGCAGTTTTAGACCCGGGGCCAACGTCCTGACTTTC. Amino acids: CASSFRPGANVLTF.

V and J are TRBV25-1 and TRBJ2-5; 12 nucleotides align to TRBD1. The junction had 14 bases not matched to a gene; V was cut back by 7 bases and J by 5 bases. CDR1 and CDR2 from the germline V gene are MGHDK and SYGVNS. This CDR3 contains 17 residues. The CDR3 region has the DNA TGTGCCAGCAATACTCCCCCGGGACAGGGGGCTGGGGAGACCCAGTACTTC. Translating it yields CASNTPPGQGAGETQYF.

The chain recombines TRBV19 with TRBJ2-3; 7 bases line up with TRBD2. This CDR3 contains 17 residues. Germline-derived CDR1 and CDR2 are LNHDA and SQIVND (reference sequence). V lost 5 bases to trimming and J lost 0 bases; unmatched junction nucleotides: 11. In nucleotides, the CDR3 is TGTGCCAGTAGTCGGGACTACCCGAGTCGTAGCACAGATACGCAGTATTTT. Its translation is CASSRDYPSRSTDTQYF.

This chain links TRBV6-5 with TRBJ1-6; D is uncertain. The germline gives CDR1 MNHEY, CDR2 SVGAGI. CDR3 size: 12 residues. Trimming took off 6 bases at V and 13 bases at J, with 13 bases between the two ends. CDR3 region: CASSQMSYPLHF. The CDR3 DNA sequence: TGTGCCAGCAGCCAAATGAGTTATCCCCTCCACTTT.

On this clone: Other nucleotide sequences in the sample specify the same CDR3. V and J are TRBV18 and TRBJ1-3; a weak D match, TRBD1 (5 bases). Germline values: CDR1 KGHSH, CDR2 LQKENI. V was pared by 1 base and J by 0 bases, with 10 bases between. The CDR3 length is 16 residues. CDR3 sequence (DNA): TGTGCCAGCTCACCACTCGACAGATCCTCTGGAAACACCATATATTTT. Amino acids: CASSPLDRSSGNTIYF.

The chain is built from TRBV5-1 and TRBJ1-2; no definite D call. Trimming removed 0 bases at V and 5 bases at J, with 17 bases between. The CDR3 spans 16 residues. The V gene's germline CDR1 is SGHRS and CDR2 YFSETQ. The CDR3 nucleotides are TGCGCCAGCAGCTTGGGGGCAACCGGGCCCCAATATGGCTACACCTTC. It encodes CASSLGATGPQYGYTF.

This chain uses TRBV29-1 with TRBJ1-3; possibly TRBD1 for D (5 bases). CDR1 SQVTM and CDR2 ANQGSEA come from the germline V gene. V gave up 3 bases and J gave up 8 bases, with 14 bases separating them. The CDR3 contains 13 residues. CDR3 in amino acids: CSVEGRASDTIYF. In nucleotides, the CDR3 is TGCAGCGTTGAGGGACGGGCGTCGGACACCATATATTTT.

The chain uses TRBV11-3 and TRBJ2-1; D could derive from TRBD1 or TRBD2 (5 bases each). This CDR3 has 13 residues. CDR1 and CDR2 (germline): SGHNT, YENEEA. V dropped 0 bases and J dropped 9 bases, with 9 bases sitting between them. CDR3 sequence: CASSLDSGPEQFF. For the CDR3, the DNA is TGTGCCAGCAGCTTAGATTCGGGGCCTGAGCAGTTCTTC.

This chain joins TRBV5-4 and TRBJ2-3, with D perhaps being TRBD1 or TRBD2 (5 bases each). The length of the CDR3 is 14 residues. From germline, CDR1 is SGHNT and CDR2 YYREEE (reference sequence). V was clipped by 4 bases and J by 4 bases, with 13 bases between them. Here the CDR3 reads CASSLGTPPDTQYF. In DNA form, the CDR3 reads TGTGCCAGCAGCCTGGGGACCCCGCCAGATACGCAGTATTTT.

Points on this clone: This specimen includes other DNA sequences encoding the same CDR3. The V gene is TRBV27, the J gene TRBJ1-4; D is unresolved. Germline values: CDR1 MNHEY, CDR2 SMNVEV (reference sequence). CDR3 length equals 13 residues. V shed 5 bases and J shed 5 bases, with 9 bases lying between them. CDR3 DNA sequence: TGTGCCAGCAGTCCCCAAAGAAATGAAAAACTGTTTTTT. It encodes CASSPQRNEKLFF.